This T cell receptor beta chain was profiled in a study of CD8 T cells in ankylosing spondylitis. Findings and caveats of the study: Blood from ankylosing spondylitis patients appeared to carry a characteristic roughly 8-variant TCR beta motif. Both synovial fluid and blood in reactive arthritis had previously been reported to carry some motif variants. Reportedly, matched ankylosing spondylitis synovial fluid was significantly enriched for disease-linked clones.

Between the trimmed V and J ends, which lost 5 bases and 13 bases, there was a span of 14 bases. The CDR3 has 11 residues. Germline CDR1 SGHKS, CDR2 YYEKEE (reference sequence). Scientists made TCR beta libraries using quantitative 5'-RACE with molecular barcodes. Using its own MiXCR run on the 5' RACE reads, TCRdb lists one record per CDR3 protein. The sample holds 200,000 to 300,000 distinct CDR3 sequences, over 30% seen once. Worth noting for this clonotype: The antigen is undetermined.

This receptor was taken from a male donor with ankylosing spondylitis or in good health (not recorded which). The V gene is TRBV5-5, the J gene TRBJ2-3; D is possibly TRBD2 (6 bases). The sequenced sample was blood, either unsorted or a sorted T cell fraction (not recorded which). As DNA, the CDR3 is TGTGCCAGCAGTCTCTCGGGAGTGGAGTATTTT. It codes for CASSLSGVEYF.